This T cell receptor beta chain was sequenced during a study of beta chain features in type 1 diabetes. Isolated RNA was reverse transcribed in full, so expressed TCRB transcripts were sequenced. Method: immunoSEQ multiplex PCR; TCRdb's copy keeps in-frame clones and lacks some. The data hold some 240,000 clones, with approximately 10% observed a single time. By way of CD45RO/CCR7/CD25/CD127/CD95/CD27, the CD4+ regulatory, stem cell-like memory, central memory and naive cells were sorted. Purities over 95% were achieved in all sorted populations. Trimming pared 6 bases from V and 5 bases from J, leaving 14 bases between. Per germline, CDR1 MNHNY and CDR2 SVGAGI (reference sequence). CDR3 length: 14 amino acids.

The sequence derives from a man aged 18 to 30 in good health. Material: central memory CD4+ T cells from blood. This chain connects TRBV6-6 to TRBJ2-1; D is perhaps TRBD1 or TRBD2 (5 bases each). Here the CDR3 DNA reads TGTGCCAGCAGCAAAGGGACCGCAGACAATGAGCAGTTCTTC. As protein: CASSKGTADNEQFF.